This record looks at one T cell receptor beta chain sequence and its context. Its cognate antigen has yet to be identified. No base-level quality is on record; no much larger clone is a single base apart. The data belong to a study of blood T cell repertoires in COVID-19 (dated by TCRdb to about 2020). At the level of the whole study: Samples from collaborators originated in the United States, Italy and Spain and spanned both the acute and convalescent phases of COVID-19. The material from the prospective study consisted of cDNA or gDNA derived from T cells, B-cell-depleted T cells, or PBMCs. The samples were drawn from two sources: the first 160 participants of the ongoing ImmuneRACE study, and over 1,000 subjects contributed by 6 global collaborators. A freely available public database, intended as a resource for researchers studying the immune response to SARS-CoV-2, is where the repertoires were released. Sample metadata almost always included a de-identified subject ID, COVID-19 status, age in years and sex. The dataset comprised deeply sampled blood TCRbeta repertoires from subjects exposed to, actively infected with, or recovered from COVID-19. Where HLA class I and class II types were available, the types were taken from metadata supplied by the sample provider, not from assay-based typing.

At one collaborating source in Seattle, patients were enrolled during active infection and were followed longitudinally through the course of disease. Whole blood was collected in K2EDTA tubes by collaborating institutions according to the institutions' own protocols. For TCRbeta analysis, collaborators shipped samples as frozen whole blood, isolated PBMCs, or DNA extracted from either of those sample types. TCRbeta CDR3 regions were amplified from genomic DNA using the immunoSEQ Assay, a bias-controlled multiplex PCR. On the study's bioinformatics: The number of nucleated cells in each sample was estimated by amplification of reference gene primers within the assay. Sequence reads were collapsed and filtered to measure the absolute abundance of every unique TCRbeta CDR3 rearrangement. Productive Simpson clonality was computed per sample as the square root of Simpson's diversity index over productive rearrangements. The table was pulled from immuneACCESS by TCRdb, which kept in-frame rearrangements only. Such tables lose some clones; where checked, under half of the loss comes from unresolved V genes, and the rest has no known cause. V and J calls and clone size are copied from that table; D and trimming were computed from the DNA. The sample records 150,000 to 180,000 clones, around 83% of which are singletons. The top ten clones comprise around an eighth of the sample.

Study-wide findings and limitations: The amount of clinical and demographic metadata varied by source and participant and was provided uncurated.

The specimen was peripheral blood. The sequence was obtained from a woman aged 55 to 70 with COVID-19, enrolled during active disease.

The DNA reads TGTGCCAGCAGTGAACGTAGCTGGGCGGGTAACGAGCAGTACTTC. Its translation is CASSERSWAGNEQYF. The rearranged chain carries TRBV6-1 and TRBJ2-7, with a tentative D gene TRBD2 over 5 matching bases. The CDR3 spans 15 residues, from the cysteine through the phenylalanine. Only the CDR3 DNA stays, 45 bases, in frame from base 1. In the germline V gene, CDR1 corresponds to MNHNS and CDR2 to SASEGT. V gives up 2 bases and J gives up 5 bases, and the segment between their germline ends measures 16 bases.